This entry lists 30 T cell receptor beta chains sequenced from one sample in a study of T cell responses to AZD1222 COVID-19 vaccine. Only in-frame clones appear in the TCRdb table, and some are missing; sequencing was by immunoSEQ multiplex PCR. The data contain roughly 120,000 clones, approximately 90% of them singletons. The sequences come from peripheral blood, collected on day 0 of AZD1222 vaccination. The source of these receptors is an adult in good health.

V usage is TRBV19 and J usage is TRBJ1-5; D is undetermined. This CDR3 has 16 amino acids. V lost 6 bases, J lost 0 bases, and 15 bases lay in between. Germline V gene lookup returns CDR1 LNHDA and CDR2 SQIVND (reference sequence). CDR3 amino acids: CASSPGNMDSNQPQHF. The CDR3 region has the DNA TGTGCCAGTAGCCCCGGTAATATGGATAGCAATCAGCCCCAGCATTTT.

The gene calls are TRBV4-1 and TRBJ2-7; D call uncertain. From germline, CDR1 is MGHRA and CDR2 YSYEKL. The V end was cut by 7 bases, the J end by 2 bases, with 15 bases between. This CDR3 spans 14 amino acids. The CDR3 DNA is TGCGCCAGCACCCCTCGGGCAGGCCCCTACGAGCAGTACTTC. It encodes CASTPRAGPYEQYF.

The CDR3 here is CASSSPQQGANTGELFF. CDR3 DNA sequence: TGTGCCAGCAGCTCCCCTCAACAGGGGGCGAACACCGGGGAGCTGTTTTTT. The V call is TRBV7-2, the J call TRBJ2-2; 8 nucleotides align to TRBD1. CDR1 is SGHTA, CDR2 FQGNSA, per germline. CDR3 size: 17 residues. J gave up 0 bases and V 4 bases, and 7 bases lay outside the gene matches.

This clone was seen once. The rearrangement joins TRBV28 to TRBJ1-6, with a tentative D call TRBD1 (5 bases). The germline gives CDR1 MDHEN, CDR2 SYDVKM. This CDR3 contains 15 residues. V lost 7 bases to trimming and J lost 5 bases, with 15 bases between them. For the CDR3, the DNA is TGTGCCAGCATTCCCGGGGGGGGAAATAATTCACCCCTCCACTTT. It codes for CASIPGGGNNSPLHF.

This chain links TRBV11-2 with TRBJ1-1; D perhaps matches TRBD1 (6 bases). Germline CDR1 is SGHAT and CDR2 is FQNNGV. This CDR3 has 14 amino acids. The V end was cut by 3 bases, the J end by 1 base, with 9 bases between. CDR3 amino acids: CASSFTGRNTEAFF. DNA for the CDR3: TGTGCCAGCAGCTTTACAGGGCGGAACACTGAAGCTTTCTTT.

This CDR3 reads CASSLRQGGMNTEAFF. The CDR3 region has the DNA TGTGCCAGCAGCCTCCGACAGGGGGGCATGAACACTGAAGCTTTCTTT. This chain links TRBV7-8 with TRBJ1-1; 9 bases line up with TRBD1. With 5 bases clipped from V and 0 bases from J, the junction kept 7 bases outside the gene matches. Germline V gives CDR1 SGHVS, CDR2 FQNEAQ. This CDR3 is 16 amino acids long.

This clone was counted once. V is TRBV28 and J is TRBJ1-1, with TRBD1 as a possible D gene (6 bases). Trimming cost V 5 bases and J 3 bases, with 13 bases left between them. The CDR3 spans 14 residues. Germline V gene data show CDR1 as MDHEN and CDR2 as SYDVKM. The CDR3 loop is CASSPGGLDTEAFF. The CDR3 coding sequence is TGTGCCAGCAGTCCTGGGGGGCTCGACACTGAAGCTTTCTTT.

J is TRBJ2-1 and V is TRBV9; 10 nucleotides align to TRBD1. CDR1 and CDR2 (germline): SGDLS, YYNGEE. With 10 bases clipped from V and 4 bases from J, the junction kept 14 bases outside the gene matches. CDR3 length: 16 residues. CDR3 protein: CAANFSGQGGYNEQFF. The CDR3 DNA reads TGTGCCGCGAATTTTTCCGGACAGGGGGGATACAATGAGCAGTTCTTC.

The gene calls are TRBV2 and TRBJ1-4; 7 bases match TRBD1. Germline V lookup: CDR1 SNHLY, CDR2 FYNNEI. V lost 7 bases, J lost 2 bases, and 4 bases stayed unmatched. CDR3 length: 14 amino acids. CDR3 sequence (DNA): TGTGCCAGCACCAACAGGGGCACTAATGAAAAACTGTTTTTT. Translated: CASTNRGTNEKLFF.

The chain employs TRBV5-1 and TRBJ2-2; D not certain. The V gene lost 0 bases and the J gene lost 3 bases, with 3 bases spanning the gap. The CDR3 spans 13 residues. The germline gives CDR1 SGHRS, CDR2 YFSETQ. The CDR3 bases are TGCGCCAGCAGCTTGGGGGACACCGGGGAGCTGTTTTTT. Protein: CASSLGDTGELFF. Variable domain in full (rest from reference TRBV5-1 and TRBJ2-2): KAGVTQTPRYLIKTRGQQVTLSCSPISGHRSVSWYQQTPGQGLQFLFEYFSETQRNKGNFPGRFSGRQFSNSRSEMNVSTLELGDSALYLCASSLGDTGELFFGEGSRLTVL.

The V call is TRBV6-1, the J call TRBJ2-2, with D tentatively TRBD2 (5 bases). CDR3 length equals 15 residues. Germline-derived CDR1 and CDR2 are MNHNS and SASEGT. Trimming cost V 6 bases and J 2 bases, with 13 bases left between them. In DNA, the CDR3 is TGTGCCAGCAGCGGGGTCGGACCTAACACCGGGGAGCTGTTTTTT. As protein: CASSGVGPNTGELFF.

The chain uses TRBV19 and TRBJ2-1; 8 nucleotides align to TRBD1. The length of the CDR3 is 16 residues. V trimming: 3 bases; J trimming: 12 bases; junction bases outside the gene matches: 16. CDR1 LNHDA and CDR2 SQIVND come from the germline V gene (reference sequence). CDR3 protein: CASSIGGSGGGHGQFF. CDR3 sequence (DNA): TGTGCCAGTAGTATTGGGGGGTCAGGGGGCGGCCACGGGCAGTTCTTC.

The J gene is TRBJ1-1, the V gene TRBV10-3; tentatively, D is TRBD1 (6 bases). Germline V CDR1 and CDR2: ENHRY, SYGVKD. This CDR3 is 13 amino acids long. Trimming cost V 0 bases and J 8 bases, with 10 bases left between them. CDR3 in amino acids: CAISESPQGEAFF. DNA for the CDR3: TGTGCCATCAGTGAGTCCCCACAGGGAGAAGCTTTCTTT.

The chain uses TRBV4-2 and TRBJ2-3; D unresolved. This CDR3 region has 16 residues. Germline V lookup: CDR1 LGHNA, CDR2 YNFKEQ. The V and J ends lost 2 bases and 2 bases respectively, with 14 bases between them. CDR3: CASSQQPGQTTDTQYF. CDR3 coding DNA: TGTGCCAGCAGCCAACAGCCGGGCCAGACCACAGATACGCAGTATTTT.

This clone has a handful of counts. V gene TRBV9 combines with J gene TRBJ1-5; D may be TRBD1 (6 bases). V lost 3 bases and J lost 0, with 16 bases in between. The germline CDR1 and CDR2 sequences are SGDLS and YYNGEE. The CDR3 totals 17 residues. The CDR3 here is CASSGGPRGDSNQPQHF. CDR3 nucleotides: TGTGCCAGCAGCGGGGGGCCTCGGGGAGATAGCAATCAGCCCCAGCATTTT.

The rearrangement uses TRBV24-1 and TRBJ2-1, with D uncertain. Trimming took off 4 bases at V and 8 bases at J, with 8 bases between the two ends. The germline gives CDR1 KGHDR, CDR2 SFDVKD. CDR3 length: 12 amino acids. CDR3 sequence: CATSENEDEQFF. The CDR3 region has the DNA TGTGCCACCAGTGAGAACGAGGATGAGCAGTTCTTC.

V gene TRBV7-8 combines with J gene TRBJ1-5, with D unclear. The CDR3 length is 16 residues. Germline-derived CDR1 and CDR2 are SGHVS and FQNEAQ. V lost 1 base and J 4 bases, leaving 14 bases between the germline ends. The CDR3, as DNA: TGTGCCAGCAGCTTAGGAGGGCGGCAGCCTAATCAGCCCCAGCATTTT. Translation: CASSLGGRQPNQPQHF.

The chain combines TRBV7-8 with TRBJ1-1; possibly TRBD1 for D (5 bases). The germline gives CDR1 SGHVS, CDR2 FQNEAQ. The V end was cut by 2 bases, the J end by 4 bases, with 20 bases between. This CDR3 contains 17 residues. The CDR3 bases are TGTGCCAGCAGCTTACGGGATCCCCAGGGAGGAAGCACTGAAGCTTTCTTT. Translating gives CASSLRDPQGGSTEAFF.

The rearrangement joins TRBV7-2 to TRBJ2-7; D gene ambiguous. Trimming shortened V by 11 bases and J by 3 bases, and 2 bases separated the two germline ends. The germline CDR1 and CDR2 sequences are SGHTA and FQGNSA. CDR3 length: 8 amino acids. The CDR3 nucleotides are TGTGCCTTCTACGAGCAGTACTTC. It translates to CAFYEQYF.

This clone was detected ten times or more. The chain has TRBV9 and TRBJ2-1, with 8 bases matching TRBD2. The CDR3 extends over 15 amino acids. CDR1 is SGDLS, CDR2 YYNGEE, per germline. V shed 0 bases and J 6 bases; nucleotides not matched to a gene: 5. The CDR3, as DNA: TGTGCCAGCAGCGTAGAGGGCGGGAGGTCCAATGAGCAGTTCTTC. Translating gives CASSVEGGRSNEQFF.

The chain links TRBV19 to TRBJ1-5; possibly TRBD1 for D (6 bases). The CDR3 is 16 residues long. CDR1 is LNHDA, CDR2 SQIVND, per germline (reference sequence). V lost 4 bases to trimming and J lost 4 bases, with 17 bases between them. In nucleotides, the CDR3 is TGTGCCAGTAGTAGCTCAGGGGCCCCAATAAATCAGCCCCAGCATTTT. It is translated as CASSSSGAPINQPQHF.

V usage is TRBV7-9 and J usage is TRBJ1-1; D is unresolved. Trimming removed 5 bases from V and 0 bases from J, with 7 bases in between. From germline, CDR1 is SEHNR and CDR2 FQNEAQ (reference sequence). This CDR3 spans 13 amino acids. CDR3 nucleotide sequence: TGTGCCAGCAGCCCACTTATGAACACTGAAGCTTTCTTT. Its translation is CASSPLMNTEAFF.

The V call is TRBV11-1, the J call TRBJ2-5; D remains unclear. Trimming removed 0 bases at V and 5 bases at J, with 4 bases between. Germline assignment: CDR1 SGHAT and CDR2 FQDESV (reference sequence). This CDR3 spans 12 amino acids. CDR3 bases: TGTGCCAGCAGCTTAGCGTGGGAGACCCAGTACTTC. It codes for CASSLAWETQYF. The complete variable domain, with remaining parts taken from reference TRBV11-1 and TRBJ2-5, reads EAEVAQSPRYKITEKSQAVAFWCDPISGHATLYWYRQILGQGPELLVQFQDESVVDDSQLPKDRFSAERLKGVDSTLKIQPAELGDSAMYLCASSLAWETQYFGPGTRLLVL.

This rearrangement joins TRBV5-1 to TRBJ2-7; the match to TRBD2 covers 8 bases. V shed 2 bases, J shed 6 bases, and the junction held 7 bases outside the gene matches. This CDR3 comprises 14 residues. CDR1 is SGHRS and CDR2 is YFSETQ in the germline V gene. This CDR3 reads CASSLSAGVAEQYF. The CDR3 DNA reads as TGCGCCAGCAGCTTATCAGCGGGAGTTGCCGAGCAGTACTTC. The full variable domain, rest sourced from reference TRBV5-1 and TRBJ2-7, is KAGVTQTPRYLIKTRGQQVTLSCSPISGHRSVSWYQQTPGQGLQFLFEYFSETQRNKGNFPGRFSGRQFSNSRSEMNVSTLELGDSALYLCASSLSAGVAEQYFGPGTRLTVT.

The V and J genes are TRBV7-2 and TRBJ1-5; TRBD1 matches 7 bases. Looked up from germline, CDR1 is SGHTA and CDR2 is FQGNSA. This CDR3 is built from 16 residues. Trimming cost V 5 bases and J 4 bases; bases outside gene matches: 11. The CDR3 DNA sequence: TGTGCCAGCAGCCCCAGGGGGTGGGGGGGAAATCAGCCCCAGCATTTT. Its translation is CASSPRGWGGNQPQHF.

The chain employs TRBV16 and TRBJ1-1, with 9 bases lining up with TRBD1. The junction had 3 bases not matched to a gene; V was cut back by 3 bases and J by 1 base. Germline lookup yields CDR1 KGHSY and CDR2 FQNENV. The CDR3 extends over 15 amino acids. CDR3 amino acids: CASSQNRGRNTEAFF. The CDR3 bases are TGTGCCAGCAGCCAGAACAGGGGGCGGAACACTGAAGCTTTCTTT.

V is TRBV6-1 and J is TRBJ1-6; D might be TRBD1 (6 bases). V gave up 2 bases and J gave up 7 bases, with 21 bases separating them. Per the germline V gene, CDR1 is MNHNS and CDR2 is SASEGT. The CDR3 runs 18 residues. CDR3 DNA: TGTGCCAGCAGTGAAATGAGGGGGGCGGCCAGAATAAATTCACCCCTCCACTTT. This gives the protein CASSEMRGAARINSPLHF.

The chain uses TRBV5-1 and TRBJ2-7; 10 bases align to TRBD1. V trimming: 4 bases; J trimming: 7 bases; junction bases outside the gene matches: 11. Germline V gene sequence: CDR1 SGHRS, CDR2 YFSETQ. The CDR3 covers 15 residues. This CDR3 is CASSPSGTGVEEQYF. The CDR3 nucleotides are TGCGCCAGCAGCCCGTCCGGGACAGGGGTCGAGGAGCAGTACTTC.

The genes are TRBV13 and TRBJ2-2; 14 nucleotides align to TRBD2. V lost 3 bases and J lost 2; bases outside the gene matches: 5. This CDR3 is 18 amino acids long. Germline V gene sequence: CDR1 PRHDT, CDR2 FYEKMQ (reference sequence). Here the CDR3 reads CASSFRTSGRTNTGELFF. As DNA, the CDR3 is TGTGCCAGCAGCTTCAGGACTAGCGGGAGGACCAACACCGGGGAGCTGTTTTTT.

V is TRBV6-4 and J is TRBJ2-7; TRBD1 matches at 7 bases. The trim removed 5 bases at V and 0 bases at J, leaving 16 bases unmatched. The CDR3 runs to 18 residues. The germline CDR1 and CDR2 sequences are MRHNA and SNTAGT. CDR3 residues: CASSKGKLSGQRSYEQYF. DNA for the CDR3: TGTGCCAGCAGTAAAGGTAAGCTGTCGGGACAGCGCTCCTACGAGCAGTACTTC.